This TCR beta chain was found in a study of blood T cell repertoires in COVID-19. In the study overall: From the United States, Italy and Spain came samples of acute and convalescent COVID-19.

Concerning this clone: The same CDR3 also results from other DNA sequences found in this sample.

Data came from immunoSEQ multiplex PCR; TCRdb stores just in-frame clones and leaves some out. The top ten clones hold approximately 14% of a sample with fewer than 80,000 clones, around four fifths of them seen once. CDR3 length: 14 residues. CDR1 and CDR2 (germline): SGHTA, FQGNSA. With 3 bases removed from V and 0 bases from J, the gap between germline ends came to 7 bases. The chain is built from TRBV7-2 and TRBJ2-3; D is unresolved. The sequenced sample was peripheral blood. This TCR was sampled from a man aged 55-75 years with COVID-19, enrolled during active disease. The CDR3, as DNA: TGTGCCAGCAGCTTCCAGGCTAGCACAGATACGCAGTATTTT. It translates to CASSFQASTDTQYF.